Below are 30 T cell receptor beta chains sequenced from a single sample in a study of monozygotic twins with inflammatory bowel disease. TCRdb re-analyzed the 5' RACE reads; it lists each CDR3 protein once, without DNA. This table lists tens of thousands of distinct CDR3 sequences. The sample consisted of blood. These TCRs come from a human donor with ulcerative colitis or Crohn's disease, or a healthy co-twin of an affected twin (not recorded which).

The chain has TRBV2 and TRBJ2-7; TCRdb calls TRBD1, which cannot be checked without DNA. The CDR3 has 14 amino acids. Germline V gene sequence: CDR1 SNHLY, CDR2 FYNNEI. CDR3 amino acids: CASSEFRGPYEQYF.

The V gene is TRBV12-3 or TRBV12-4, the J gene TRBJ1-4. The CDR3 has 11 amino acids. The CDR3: CASSYGEKLFF.

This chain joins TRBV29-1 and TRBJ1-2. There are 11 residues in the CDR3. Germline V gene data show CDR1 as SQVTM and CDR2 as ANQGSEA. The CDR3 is CSVDSLYGYTF.

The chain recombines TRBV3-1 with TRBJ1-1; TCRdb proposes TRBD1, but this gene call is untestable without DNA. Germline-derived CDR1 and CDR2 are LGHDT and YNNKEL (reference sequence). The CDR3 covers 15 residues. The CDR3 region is CASSLPGTLNTEAFF.

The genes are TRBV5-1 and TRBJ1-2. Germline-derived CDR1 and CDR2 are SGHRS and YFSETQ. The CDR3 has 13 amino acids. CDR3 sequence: CASSFGENGGYTF. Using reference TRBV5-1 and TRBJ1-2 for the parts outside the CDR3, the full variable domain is KAGVTQTPRYLIKTRGQQVTLSCSPISGHRSVSWYQQTPGQGLQFLFEYFSETQRNKGNFPGRFSGRQFSNSRSEMNVSTLELGDSALYLCASSFGENGGYTFGSGTRLTVV.

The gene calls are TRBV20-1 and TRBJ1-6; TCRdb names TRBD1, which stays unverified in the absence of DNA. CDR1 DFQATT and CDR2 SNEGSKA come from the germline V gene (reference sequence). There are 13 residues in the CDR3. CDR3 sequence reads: CSAKIQGVSPLHF.

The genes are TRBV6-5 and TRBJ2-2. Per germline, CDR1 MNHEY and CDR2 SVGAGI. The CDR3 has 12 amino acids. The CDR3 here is CASSYWPEELFF.

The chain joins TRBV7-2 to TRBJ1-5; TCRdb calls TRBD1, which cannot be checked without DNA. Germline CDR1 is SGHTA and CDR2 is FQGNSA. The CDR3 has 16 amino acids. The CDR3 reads CASSPVGTGINQPQHF.

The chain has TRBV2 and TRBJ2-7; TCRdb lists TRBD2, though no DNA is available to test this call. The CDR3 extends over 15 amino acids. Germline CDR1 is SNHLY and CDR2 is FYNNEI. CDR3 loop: CASRPRVAGVYEQYF.

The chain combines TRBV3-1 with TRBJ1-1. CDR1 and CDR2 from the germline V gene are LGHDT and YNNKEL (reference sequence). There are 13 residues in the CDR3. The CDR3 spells CASSQTGGASAFF. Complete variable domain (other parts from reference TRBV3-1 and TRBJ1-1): DTAVSQTPKYLVTQMGNDKSIKCEQNLGHDTMYWYKQDSKKFLKIMFSYNNKELIINETVPNRFSPKSPDKAHLNLHINSLELGDSAVYFCASSQTGGASAFFGQGTRLTVV.

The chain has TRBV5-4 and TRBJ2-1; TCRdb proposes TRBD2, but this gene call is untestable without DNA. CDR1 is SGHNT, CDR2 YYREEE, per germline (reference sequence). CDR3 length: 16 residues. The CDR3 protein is CASSSRLAGSYNEQFF.

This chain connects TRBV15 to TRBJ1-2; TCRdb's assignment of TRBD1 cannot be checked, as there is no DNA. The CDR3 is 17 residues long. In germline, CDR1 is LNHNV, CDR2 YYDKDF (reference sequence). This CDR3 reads CATSKSGDTPFNYGYTF.

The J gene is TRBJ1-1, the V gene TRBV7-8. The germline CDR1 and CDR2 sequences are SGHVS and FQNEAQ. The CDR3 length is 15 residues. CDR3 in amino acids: CASSLVQRRNTEAFF.

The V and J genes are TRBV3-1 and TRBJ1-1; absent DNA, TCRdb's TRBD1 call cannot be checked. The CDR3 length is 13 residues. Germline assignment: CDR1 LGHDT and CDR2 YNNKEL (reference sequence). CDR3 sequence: CASSPRVAGGAFF.

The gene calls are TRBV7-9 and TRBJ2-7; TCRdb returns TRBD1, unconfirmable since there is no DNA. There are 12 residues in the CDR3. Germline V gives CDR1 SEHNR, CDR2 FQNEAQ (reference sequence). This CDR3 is CASSEGGSEQYF.

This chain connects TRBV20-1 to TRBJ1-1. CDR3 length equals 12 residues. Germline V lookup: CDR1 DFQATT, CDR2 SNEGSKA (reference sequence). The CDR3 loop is CSAPTRHTEAFF.

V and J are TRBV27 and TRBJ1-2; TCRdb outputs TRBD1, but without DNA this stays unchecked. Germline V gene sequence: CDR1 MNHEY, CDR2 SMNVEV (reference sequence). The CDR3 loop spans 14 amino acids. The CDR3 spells CASSSDGTAAGYTF.

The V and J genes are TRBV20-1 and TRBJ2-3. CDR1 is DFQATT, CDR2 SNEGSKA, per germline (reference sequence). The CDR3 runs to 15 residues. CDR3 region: CSARDTSGGTDTQYF.

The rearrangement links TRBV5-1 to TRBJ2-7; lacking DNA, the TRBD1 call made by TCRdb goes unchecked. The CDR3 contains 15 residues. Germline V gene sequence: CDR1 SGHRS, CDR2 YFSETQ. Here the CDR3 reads CASSVDDTGFYEQYF. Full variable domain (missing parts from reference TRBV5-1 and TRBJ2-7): KAGVTQTPRYLIKTRGQQVTLSCSPISGHRSVSWYQQTPGQGLQFLFEYFSETQRNKGNFPGRFSGRQFSNSRSEMNVSTLELGDSALYLCASSVDDTGFYEQYFGPGTRLTVT.

CDR3 loop: CASSFGRNNYGYTF. V usage is TRBV19 and J usage is TRBJ1-2. CDR1 is LNHDA and CDR2 is SQIVND in the germline V gene (reference sequence). The CDR3 runs 14 residues.

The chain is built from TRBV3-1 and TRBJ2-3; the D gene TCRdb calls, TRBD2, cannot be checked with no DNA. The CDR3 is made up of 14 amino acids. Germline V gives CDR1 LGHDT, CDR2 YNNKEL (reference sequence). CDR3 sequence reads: CASSLGGGTDTQYF.

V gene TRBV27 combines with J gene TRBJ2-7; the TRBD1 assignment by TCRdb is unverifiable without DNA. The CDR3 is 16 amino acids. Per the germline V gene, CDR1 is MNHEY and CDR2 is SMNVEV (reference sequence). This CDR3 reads CASSSPGQGSTYEQYF.

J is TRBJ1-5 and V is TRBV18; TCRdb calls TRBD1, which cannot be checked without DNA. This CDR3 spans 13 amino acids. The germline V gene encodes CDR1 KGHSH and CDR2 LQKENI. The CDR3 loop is CASSLTEDQPQHF. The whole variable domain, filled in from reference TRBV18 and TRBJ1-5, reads NAGVMQNPRHLVRRRGQEARLRCSPMKGHSHVYWYRQLPEEGLKFMVYLQKENIIDESGMPKERFSAEFPKEGPSILRIQQVVRGDSAAYFCASSLTEDQPQHFGDGTRLSIL.

The CDR3 protein is CASSLEPDSRDEQFF. The rearrangement joins TRBV5-1 to TRBJ2-1. The CDR3 runs to 15 residues. The germline V gene has CDR1 SGHRS and CDR2 YFSETQ.

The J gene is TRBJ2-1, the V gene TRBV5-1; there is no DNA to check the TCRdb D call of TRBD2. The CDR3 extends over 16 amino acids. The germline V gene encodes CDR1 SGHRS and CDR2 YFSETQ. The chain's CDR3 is CASSHKRGGAQNEQFF.

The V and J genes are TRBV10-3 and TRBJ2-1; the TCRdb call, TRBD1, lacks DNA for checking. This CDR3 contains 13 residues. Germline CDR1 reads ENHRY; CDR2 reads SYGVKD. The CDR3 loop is CAISGGNPNEQFF.

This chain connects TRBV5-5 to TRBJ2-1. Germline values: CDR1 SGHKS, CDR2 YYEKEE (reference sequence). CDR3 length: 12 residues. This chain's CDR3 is CASSSPYNEQFF.

CDR3 sequence reads: CASSTTMNTEAFF. J is TRBJ1-1 and V is TRBV7-2. The CDR3 is made up of 13 amino acids. Germline V gene lookup returns CDR1 SGHTA and CDR2 FQGNSA.

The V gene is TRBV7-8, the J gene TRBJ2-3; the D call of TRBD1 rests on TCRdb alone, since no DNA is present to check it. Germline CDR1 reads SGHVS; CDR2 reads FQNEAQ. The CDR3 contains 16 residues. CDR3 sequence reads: CASSRWGGASTDTQYF.

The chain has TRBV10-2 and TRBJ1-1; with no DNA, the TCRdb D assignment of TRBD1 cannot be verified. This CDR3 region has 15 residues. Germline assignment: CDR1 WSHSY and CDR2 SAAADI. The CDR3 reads CASRAGGLASNEAFF.